Given below is one TCR beta chain in context. Its target is not known. The assay was immunoSEQ multiplex PCR, and TCRdb's table has in-frame clones only and misses some. Among 2,500 or so clones listed, roughly 29% were seen once. Treatment specified: randomized to nivolumab then ipilimumab (arm A) or the reverse (arm B). The V end lost 5 bases, the J end lost 3 bases, and 8 bases lay between the germline ends. This CDR3 has 12 amino acids. Germline V lookup: CDR1 MGHDK, CDR2 SYGVNS. The data belong to a study of sequential checkpoint blockade in melanoma. Whole-study results and caveats: Clinical benefit was about 30 times likelier when tumor T-cell fraction and clonality increased.

This TCR was recovered from a human donor with melanoma. Sequenced material: tumor tissue (inferred from file names), taken from a patient given nivolumab and ipilimumab in sequence. V usage is TRBV25-1 and J usage is TRBJ2-7; TRBD1 might be the D (5 bases). In DNA form, the CDR3 reads TGTGCCAGCAGTCACCAGGGCTACGAGCAGTACTTC. Translating it yields CASSHQGYEQYF.